Presented here are 14 T cell receptor beta chains from one specimen sequenced in a study of T cell repertoires in cytomegalovirus infection. TCRdb ran MiXCR on the reads and lists one entry per CDR3 protein. In the table there are about 490,000 distinct CDR3 sequences, about a quarter of which are singletons. Sequenced sample: PBMCs. These receptors were taken from a human donor in good health (CMV status not recorded). Some clones in this sample may be carry-over from other donors' samples.

The chain links TRBV19 to TRBJ1-5; D not resolved. This CDR3 has 16 amino acids. Germline loops: CDR1 LNHDA, CDR2 SQIVND (reference sequence). V lost 2 bases to trimming and J lost 3 bases, with 14 bases between them. CDR3 sequence reads: CASSITSGVINQPQHF. For the CDR3, the DNA is TGTGCCAGTAGTATAACGTCGGGAGTAATCAATCAGCCCCAGCATTTT. The whole variable domain, filled in from reference TRBV19 and TRBJ1-5, reads DGGITQSPKYLFRKEGQNVTLSCEQNLNHDAMYWYRQDPGQGLRLIYYSQIVNDFQKGDIAEGYSVSREKKESFPLTVTSAQKNPTAFYLCASSITSGVINQPQHFGDGTRLSIL.

This clonotype was seen a handful of times. The J gene is TRBJ2-7, the V gene TRBV19, with TRBD1 identical over 9 bases. Unmatched junction bases numbered 5, after V lost 5 bases and J lost 6 bases. The CDR3 length is 13 residues. From germline, CDR1 is LNHDA and CDR2 SQIVND (reference sequence). CDR3 loop: CASSATGGSEQYF. CDR3 bases: TGTGCCAGTAGTGCGACAGGGGGAAGCGAGCAGTACTTC.

The chain joins TRBV12-5 to TRBJ2-3; D is unclear. The CDR3 contains 20 residues. Germline CDR1 LGHNT, CDR2 FRNRAP. V was cut by 0 bases and J by 2 bases, with 24 bases left in between. The CDR3 DNA reads TGTGCTAGTGGTTTGGTACTCGGCCCGACCGGTGCGTCCCTCACAGATACGCAGTATTTT. It yields the protein CASGLVLGPTGASLTDTQYF.

V is TRBV7-6 and J is TRBJ2-7; D is ambiguous. Trimming took 1 base from V and 2 from J, leaving 15 bases between them. Germline lookup yields CDR1 SGHVS and CDR2 FNYEAQ. This CDR3 has 16 amino acids. The CDR3 loop is CASSLVQAGRTYEQYV. CDR3 in DNA: TGTGCCAGCAGCTTAGTTCAGGCAGGCCGCACCTACGAGCAGTACGTC.

This clonotype was seen only a few times. V usage is TRBV19 and J usage is TRBJ2-4; the match to TRBD1 covers 10 bases. CDR3 length: 13 residues. Unmatched junction bases numbered 6, after V lost 6 bases and J lost 10 bases. Per the germline V gene, CDR1 is LNHDA and CDR2 is SQIVND (reference sequence). The CDR3 loop is CASRGDRGRIQYF. The CDR3 DNA reads as TGTGCCAGTAGAGGGGACAGGGGTAGGATTCAGTACTTC.

This clonotype has just a few counts. The chain uses TRBV19 and TRBJ1-1; the D gene is possibly TRBD1 (5 bases). Trimming shortened V by 4 bases and J by 0 bases, and 12 bases separated the two germline ends. CDR1 LNHDA and CDR2 SQIVND come from the germline V gene (reference sequence). This CDR3 contains 15 residues. CDR3 amino acids: CASSTALRVNTEAFF. In nucleotides, the CDR3 is TGTGCCAGTAGTACCGCCCTCAGGGTGAACACTGAAGCTTTCTTT.

The chain joins TRBV7-9 to TRBJ1-2, with 9 bases fitting TRBD1. The length of the CDR3 is 16 residues. The junction had 10 bases not matched to a gene; V was cut back by 4 bases and J by 4 bases. Per the germline V gene, CDR1 is SEHNR and CDR2 is FQNEAQ (reference sequence). The CDR3 reads CASSSYRDRDGYGYTF. The CDR3 bases are TGTGCCAGCAGCTCCTACCGGGACAGGGATGGCTATGGCTACACCTTC.

This clonotype has a handful of counts. The chain carries TRBV30 and TRBJ2-7, with 8 bases aligning to TRBD2. Germline V gene data show CDR1 as GTSNPN and CDR2 as SVGIG (reference sequence). Unmatched junction bases numbered 4, after V lost 2 bases and J lost 4 bases. The CDR3 extends over 13 amino acids. CDR3 sequence (DNA): TGTGCCTGGAGTTCGGGAGGGGGGTACGAGCAGTACTTC. Translation: CAWSSGGGYEQYF.

This clonotype occurred a few times. The chain is built from TRBV6-6 and TRBJ2-3; perhaps D is TRBD1 or TRBD2 (5 bases each). The CDR3 is 12 residues long. CDR1 and CDR2 (germline): MNHNY, SVGAGI (reference sequence). Trimming took off 8 bases at V and 6 bases at J, with 12 bases between the two ends. CDR3 sequence: CASGTQGDTQYF. DNA for the CDR3: TGTGCCAGCGGGACCCAGGGTGATACGCAGTATTTT.

The gene calls are TRBV6-1 and TRBJ2-1, with 8 positions matching TRBD2. The V gene's germline CDR1 is MNHNS and CDR2 SASEGT. The junction had 11 bases not matched to a gene; V was cut back by 7 bases and J by 9 bases. The CDR3 has 14 amino acids. This CDR3 reads CASISGSFFSEQFF. The CDR3 bases are TGTGCCAGCATAAGCGGGAGCTTTTTTAGTGAGCAGTTCTTC.

The sample holds a few counts of this clonotype. V is TRBV4-3 and J is TRBJ2-1, with no clear D. Germline-derived CDR1 and CDR2 are LGHNA and YSLEER. This CDR3 is 16 amino acids long. The V end was cut by 0 bases, the J end by 1 base, with 10 bases between. CDR3 coding DNA: TGCGCCAGCAGCCAAGAAGCTACGGGTTCCTACAATGAGCAGTTCTTC. Encoded protein: CASSQEATGSYNEQFF.

Here the CDR3 DNA reads TGTGCCAGCAGCCGACTCTGGGACAGTAGCAATCAGCCCCAGCATTTT. Translation: CASSRLWDSSNQPQHF. This chain links TRBV6-5 with TRBJ1-5, with TRBD1 identical over 7 bases. Germline-derived CDR1 and CDR2 are MNHEY and SVGAGI. V was pared by 6 bases and J by 0 bases, with 8 bases of the junction left unmatched. This CDR3 region has 16 residues.

This clonotype was seen repeatedly, ten times or more. An end of the junction differs from the germline gene, which may be a read error. The rearrangement uses TRBV4-1 and TRBJ1-2; a weak D match, TRBD1 (5 bases). Germline-derived CDR1 and CDR2 are MGHRA and YSYEKL. The CDR3 covers 13 residues. The DNA of the CDR3 is TGTGCCAGCAGTCAAGGGGAGAACTATGGCTACACCTTC. Protein sequence: CASSQGENYGYTF.

This clonotype was detected only a few times. The V gene is TRBV6-6, the J gene TRBJ2-3; 11 bases are a match to TRBD2. Germline V gene sequence: CDR1 MNHNY, CDR2 SVGAGI (reference sequence). V dropped 6 bases and J dropped 2; count of bases not matched to a gene: 4. The CDR3 loop spans 15 amino acids. DNA for the CDR3: TGTGCCAGCAGCTCGGGACTAGCGGACACAGATACGCAGTATTTT. Translation: CASSSGLADTDTQYF.